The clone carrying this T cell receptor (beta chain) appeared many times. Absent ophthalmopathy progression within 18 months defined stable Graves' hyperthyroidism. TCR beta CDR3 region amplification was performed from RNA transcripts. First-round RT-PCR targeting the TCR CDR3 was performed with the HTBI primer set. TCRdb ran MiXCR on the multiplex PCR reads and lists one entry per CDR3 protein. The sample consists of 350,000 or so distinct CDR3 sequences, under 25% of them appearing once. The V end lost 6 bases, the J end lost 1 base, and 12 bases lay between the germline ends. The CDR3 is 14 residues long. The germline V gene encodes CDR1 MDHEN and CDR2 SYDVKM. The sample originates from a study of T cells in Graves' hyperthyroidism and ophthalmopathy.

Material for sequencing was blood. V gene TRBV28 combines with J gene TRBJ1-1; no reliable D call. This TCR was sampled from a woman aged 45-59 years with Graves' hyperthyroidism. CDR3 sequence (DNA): TGTGCCAGCAGACCCCCTGACAAGAACACTGAAGCTTTCTTT. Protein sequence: CASRPPDKNTEAFF.